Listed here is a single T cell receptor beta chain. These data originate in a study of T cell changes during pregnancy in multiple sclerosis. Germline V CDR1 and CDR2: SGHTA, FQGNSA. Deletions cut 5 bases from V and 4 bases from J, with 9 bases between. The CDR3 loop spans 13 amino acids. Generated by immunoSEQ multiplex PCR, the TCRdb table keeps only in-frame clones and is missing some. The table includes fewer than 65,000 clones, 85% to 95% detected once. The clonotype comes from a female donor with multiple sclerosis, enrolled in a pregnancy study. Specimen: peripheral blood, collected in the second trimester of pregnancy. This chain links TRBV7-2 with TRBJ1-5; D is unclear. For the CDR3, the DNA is TGTGCCAGCAGCCGACAAGTTAATCAGCCCCAGCATTTT. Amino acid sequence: CASSRQVNQPQHF. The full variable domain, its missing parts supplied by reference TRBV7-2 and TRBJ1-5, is GAGVSQSPSNKVTEKGKDVELRCDPISGHTALYWYRQSLGQGLEFLIYFQGNSAPDKSGLPSDRFSAERTGGSVSTLTIQRTQQEDSAVYLCASSRQVNQPQHFGDGTRLSIL.